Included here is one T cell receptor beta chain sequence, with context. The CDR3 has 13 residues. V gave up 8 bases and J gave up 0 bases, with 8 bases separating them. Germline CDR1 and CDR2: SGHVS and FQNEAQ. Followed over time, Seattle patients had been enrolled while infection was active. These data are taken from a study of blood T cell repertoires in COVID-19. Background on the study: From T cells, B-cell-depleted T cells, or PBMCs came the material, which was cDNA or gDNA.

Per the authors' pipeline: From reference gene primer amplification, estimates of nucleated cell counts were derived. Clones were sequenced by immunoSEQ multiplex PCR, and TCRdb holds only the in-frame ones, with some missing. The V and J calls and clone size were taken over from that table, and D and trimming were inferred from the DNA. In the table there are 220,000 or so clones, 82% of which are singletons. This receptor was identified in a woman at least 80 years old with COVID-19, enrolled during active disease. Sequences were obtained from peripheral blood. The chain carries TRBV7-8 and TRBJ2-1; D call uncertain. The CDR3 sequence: CASRLISYNEQFF. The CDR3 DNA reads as TGTGCCAGCCGCCTTATCTCCTACAATGAGCAGTTCTTC. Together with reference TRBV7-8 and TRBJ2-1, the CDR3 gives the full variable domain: GAGVSQSPRYKVAKRGQDVALRCDPISGHVSLFWYQQALGQGPEFLTYFQNEAQLDKSGLPSDRFFAERPEGSVSTLKIQRTQQEDSAVYLCASRLISYNEQFFGPGTRLTVL.